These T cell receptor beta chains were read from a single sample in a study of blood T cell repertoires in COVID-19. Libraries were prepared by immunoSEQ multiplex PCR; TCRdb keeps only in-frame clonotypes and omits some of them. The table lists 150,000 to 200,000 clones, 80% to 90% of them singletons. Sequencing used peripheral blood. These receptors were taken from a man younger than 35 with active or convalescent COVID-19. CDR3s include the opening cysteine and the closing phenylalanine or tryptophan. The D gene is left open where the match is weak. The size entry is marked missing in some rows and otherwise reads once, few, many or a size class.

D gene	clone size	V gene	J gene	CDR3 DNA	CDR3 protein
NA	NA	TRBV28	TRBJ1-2	TGTGCCGGAGCCCCCACCAAGAACTATGGCTACACCTTC	CAGAPTKNYGYTF
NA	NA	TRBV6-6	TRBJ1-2	TGTGCCAGCAGTTACTCAAAGGGGAACTATGGCTACACCTTC	CASSYSKGNYGYTF
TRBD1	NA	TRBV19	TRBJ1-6	TGTGCCAGTAGTATGTGGACAGGGAATAATTCACCCCTCCACTTT	CASSMWTGNNSPLHF
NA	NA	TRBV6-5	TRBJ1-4	TGTGCCAGCAGTAGAAAATCGGGAAAACTGTTTTTT	CASSRKSGKLFF
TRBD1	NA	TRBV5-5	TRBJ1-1	TGTGCCAGCAGACTCGTTGACAGGGTCCCTGAAGCTTTCTTT	CASRLVDRVPEAFF
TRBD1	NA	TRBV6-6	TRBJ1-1	TGTGCCAGCAGTCCCGGGTACAGGGGGAAGAACACTGAAGCTTTCTTT	CASSPGYRGKNTEAFF
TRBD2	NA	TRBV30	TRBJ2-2	TGTGCCTGGAGTGTTACTCGGACTAGCGGGAGGGGTATCACCGGGGAGCTGTTTTTT	CAWSVTRTSGRGITGELFF
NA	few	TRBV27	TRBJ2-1	TGTGCCAGCAGTTTCGGGGCGGGGGCGGGTCCCTACAATGAGCAGTTCTTC	CASSFGAGAGPYNEQFF
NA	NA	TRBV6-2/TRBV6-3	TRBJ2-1	TGTGCCAGCAGTTACTTTATGTTGAGCTCCTACAATGAGCAGTTCTTC	CASSYFMLSSYNEQFF
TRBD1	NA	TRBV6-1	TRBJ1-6	TGTGCCAGCAGTGAACGCCTTCGGTCAGGGGGAAATTCACCCCTCCACTTT	CASSERLRSGGNSPLHF
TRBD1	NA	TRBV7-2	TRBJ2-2	TGTGCCAGCAGACAGGACAGGGCAACCGGGGAGCTGTTTTTT	CASRQDRATGELFF
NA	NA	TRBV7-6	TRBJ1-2	TGTGCCAGCAGCCTCGACACAAACTATGGCTACACCTTC	CASSLDTNYGYTF
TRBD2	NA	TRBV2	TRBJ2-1	TGTGCCAGCAGGCCCGGACTAGCGGGATCCTACAATGAGCAGTTCTTC	CASRPGLAGSYNEQFF
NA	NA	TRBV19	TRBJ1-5	TGTGCCAGTAGTATTATCGTGGAGCTTAGCAATCAGCCCCAGCATTTT	CASSIIVELSNQPQHF
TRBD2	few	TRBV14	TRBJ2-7	TGTGCCAGCAGCCAGGGGGCCAGCGGGAGCTCCTACGAGCAGTACTTC	CASSQGASGSSYEQYF
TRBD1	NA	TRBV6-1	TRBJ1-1	TGTGCCAGCAGTGTGAGCCCCCGGCGACAGGGGGTCTTTGAAGCTTTCTTT	CASSVSPRRQGVFEAFF
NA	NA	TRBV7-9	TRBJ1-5	TGTGCCAGCAGCCCGAATATAGGACAGATTAATCAGCCCCAGCATTTT	CASSPNIGQINQPQHF
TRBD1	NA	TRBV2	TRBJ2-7	TGTGCCAGCAAACTGGGACAGACCTACGAGCAGTACTTC	CASKLGQTYEQYF
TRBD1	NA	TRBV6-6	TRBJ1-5	TGTGCCAGCAGTCCCCTCGGGACAGGGGGATTGAGCAATCAGCCCCAGCATTTT	CASSPLGTGGLSNQPQHF
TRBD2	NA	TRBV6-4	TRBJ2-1	TGTGCCAGCAGTGACTCTATTCTAGCGGGAGATGAGCAGTTCTTC	CASSDSILAGDEQFF
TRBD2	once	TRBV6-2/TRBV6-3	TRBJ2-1	TGTGCCAGCAGTTACTCTATTCGGGGAGGGGAGTCCTACAATGAGCAGTTCTTC	CASSYSIRGGESYNEQFF
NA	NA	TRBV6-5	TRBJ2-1	TGTGCCAGCAGTCGACTGCTAGCCGCCAATGAGCAGTTCTTC	CASSRLLAANEQFF
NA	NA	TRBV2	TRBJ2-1	TGTGCCAGCAGGGAGGGAACCGAGCAGTTCTTC	CASREGTEQFF
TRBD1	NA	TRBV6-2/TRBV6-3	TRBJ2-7	TGTGCCAGCAGTTACGGGACAGGGGGCTACGAGCAGTACTTC	CASSYGTGGYEQYF
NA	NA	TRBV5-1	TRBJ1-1	TGCGCCAGCAGCTTGAACACCCTGAACACTGAAGCTTTCTTT	CASSLNTLNTEAFF
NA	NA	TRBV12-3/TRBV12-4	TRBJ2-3	TGTGCCAGCACCTTGGGCGTCACAGATACGCAGTATTTT	CASTLGVTDTQYF
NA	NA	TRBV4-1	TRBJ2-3	TGCGCCAGCAGCCACCAGGGTGGCACGCAGTATTTT	CASSHQGGTQYF
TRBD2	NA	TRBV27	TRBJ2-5	TGTGCCAGCAGGAGGCTAGCGGGCGACTACCAAGAGACCCAGTACTTC	CASRRLAGDYQETQYF
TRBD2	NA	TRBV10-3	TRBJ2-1	TGTGCCATCAGTGAGACAGGACTAGCGGGGCCTTTCAGCTCCTACAATGAGCAGTTCTTC	CAISETGLAGPFSSYNEQFF
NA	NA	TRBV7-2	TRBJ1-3	TGTGCCAGCAGCTTGTTAGGGACAAACTCTGGAAACACCATATATTTT	CASSLLGTNSGNTIYF
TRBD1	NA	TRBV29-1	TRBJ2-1	TGCAGCGTTGAAGATCGACAGGGGGCGCGTGAGCAGTTCTTC	CSVEDRQGAREQFF
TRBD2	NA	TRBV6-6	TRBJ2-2	TGTGCCAGCAGTCGTCTTGGGCTAGCGGGGGGATTCTACACCGGGGAGCTGTTTTTT	CASSRLGLAGGFYTGELFF
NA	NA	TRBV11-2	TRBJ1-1	TGTGCCAGCAGCTCAATTACCCAGAACGTGGAAGCTTTCTTT	CASSSITQNVEAFF
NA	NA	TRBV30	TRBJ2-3	TGTGCCTGGAGCCCTTCTAGCAGAGTCACAGATACGCAGTATTTT	CAWSPSSRVTDTQYF
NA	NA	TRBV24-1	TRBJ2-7	TGTGCCACCAGTGACCACGGAGGCTACGAGCAGTACTTC	CATSDHGGYEQYF
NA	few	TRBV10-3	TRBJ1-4	TGTGCCATCAAAGCGACAGATCATGAAAAACTGTTTTTT	CAIKATDHEKLFF
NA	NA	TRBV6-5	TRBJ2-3	TGTGCCAGCAGTTACCCGGGGACAGATACGCAGTATTTT	CASSYPGTDTQYF
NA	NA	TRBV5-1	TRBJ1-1	TGCGCCAGCAGCCTGCAAGAGGGCACTGAAGCTTTCTTT	CASSLQEGTEAFF